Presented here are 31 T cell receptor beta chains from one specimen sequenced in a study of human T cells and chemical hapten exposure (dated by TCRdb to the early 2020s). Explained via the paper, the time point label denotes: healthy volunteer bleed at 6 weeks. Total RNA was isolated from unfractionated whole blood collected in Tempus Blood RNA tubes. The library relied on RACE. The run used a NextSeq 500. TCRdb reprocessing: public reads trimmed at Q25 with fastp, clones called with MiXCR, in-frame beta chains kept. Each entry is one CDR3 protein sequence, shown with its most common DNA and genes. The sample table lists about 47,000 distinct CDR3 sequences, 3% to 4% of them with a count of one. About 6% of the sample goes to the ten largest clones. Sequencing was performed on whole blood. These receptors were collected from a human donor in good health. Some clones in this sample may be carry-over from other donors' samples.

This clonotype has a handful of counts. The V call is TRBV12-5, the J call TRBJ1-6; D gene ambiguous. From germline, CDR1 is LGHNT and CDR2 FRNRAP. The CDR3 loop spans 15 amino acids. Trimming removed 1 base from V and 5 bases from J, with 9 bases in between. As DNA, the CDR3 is TGTGCTAGTGGTTTGGGTCCGGGGAATAATTCACCCCTCCACTTT. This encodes CASGLGPGNNSPLHF.

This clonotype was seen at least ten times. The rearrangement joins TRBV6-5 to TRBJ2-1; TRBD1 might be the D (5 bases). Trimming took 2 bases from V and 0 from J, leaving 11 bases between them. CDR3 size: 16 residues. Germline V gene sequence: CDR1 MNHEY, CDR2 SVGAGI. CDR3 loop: CASSYRAGASYNEQFF. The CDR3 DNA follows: TGTGCCAGCAGTTACCGGGCTGGGGCCTCCTACAATGAGCAGTTCTTC.

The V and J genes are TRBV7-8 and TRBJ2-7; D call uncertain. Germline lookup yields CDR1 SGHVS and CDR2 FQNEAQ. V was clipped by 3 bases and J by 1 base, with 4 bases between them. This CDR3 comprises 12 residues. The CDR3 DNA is TGTGCCAGCAGCTTGGTATCCTACGAGCAGTACTTC. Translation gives CASSLVSYEQYF.

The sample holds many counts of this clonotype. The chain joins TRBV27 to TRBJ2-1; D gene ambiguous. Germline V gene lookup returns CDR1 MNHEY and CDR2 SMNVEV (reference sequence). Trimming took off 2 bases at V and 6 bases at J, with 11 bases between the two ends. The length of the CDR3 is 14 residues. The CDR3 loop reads CASSLISSTNEQFF. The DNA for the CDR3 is TGTGCCAGCAGTTTAATTTCCTCGACCAATGAGCAGTTCTTC.

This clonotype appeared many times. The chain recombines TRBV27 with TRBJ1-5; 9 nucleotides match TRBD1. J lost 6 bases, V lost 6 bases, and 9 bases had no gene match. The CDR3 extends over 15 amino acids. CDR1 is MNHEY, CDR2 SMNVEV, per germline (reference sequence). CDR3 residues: CASRRDRETSQPQHF. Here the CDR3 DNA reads TGTGCCAGCAGGAGGGACAGGGAGACTAGTCAGCCCCAGCATTTT.

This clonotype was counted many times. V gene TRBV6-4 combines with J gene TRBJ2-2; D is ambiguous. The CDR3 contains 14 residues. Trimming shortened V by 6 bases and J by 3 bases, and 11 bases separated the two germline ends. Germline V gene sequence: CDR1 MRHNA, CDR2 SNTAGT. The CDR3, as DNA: TGTGCCAGCAGCTCCGGGTTCCACACCGGGGAGCTGTTTTTT. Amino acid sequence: CASSSGFHTGELFF.

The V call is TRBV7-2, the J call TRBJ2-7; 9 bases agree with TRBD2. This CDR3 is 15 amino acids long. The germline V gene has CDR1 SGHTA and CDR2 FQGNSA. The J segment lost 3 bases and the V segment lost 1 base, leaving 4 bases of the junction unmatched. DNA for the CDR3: TGTGCCAGCAGCTTAGATATTAGCGGGAGCTACGAGCAGTACTTC. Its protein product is CASSLDISGSYEQYF.

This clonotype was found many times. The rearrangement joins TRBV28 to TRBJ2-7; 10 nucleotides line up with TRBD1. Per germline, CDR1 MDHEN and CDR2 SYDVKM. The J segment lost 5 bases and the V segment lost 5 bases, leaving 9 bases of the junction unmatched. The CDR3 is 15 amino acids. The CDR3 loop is CASSRQGQGSHEQYF. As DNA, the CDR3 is TGTGCCAGCAGTCGCCAGGGACAGGGGAGTCACGAGCAGTACTTC.

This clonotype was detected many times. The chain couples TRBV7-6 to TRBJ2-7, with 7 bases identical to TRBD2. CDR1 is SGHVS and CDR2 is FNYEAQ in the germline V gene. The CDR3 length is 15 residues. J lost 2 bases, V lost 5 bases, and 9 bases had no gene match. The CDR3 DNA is TGTGCCAGCAGCCCTAGCGGAGACACTGCCTACGAGCAGTACTTC. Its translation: CASSPSGDTAYEQYF.

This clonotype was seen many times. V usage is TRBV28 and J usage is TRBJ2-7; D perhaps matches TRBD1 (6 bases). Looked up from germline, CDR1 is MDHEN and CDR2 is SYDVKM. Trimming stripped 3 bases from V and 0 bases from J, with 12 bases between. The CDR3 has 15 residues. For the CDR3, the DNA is TGTGCCAGCAGTTTTCCAGGGGCCCTCTCCTACGAGCAGTACTTC. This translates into CASSFPGALSYEQYF.

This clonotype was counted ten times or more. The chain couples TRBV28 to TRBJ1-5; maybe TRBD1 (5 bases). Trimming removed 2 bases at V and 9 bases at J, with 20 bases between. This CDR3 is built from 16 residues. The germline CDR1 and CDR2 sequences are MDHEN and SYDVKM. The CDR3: CASSLMRGAGGMPQHF. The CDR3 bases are TGTGCCAGCAGTTTAATGAGGGGAGCAGGAGGGATGCCCCAGCATTTT.

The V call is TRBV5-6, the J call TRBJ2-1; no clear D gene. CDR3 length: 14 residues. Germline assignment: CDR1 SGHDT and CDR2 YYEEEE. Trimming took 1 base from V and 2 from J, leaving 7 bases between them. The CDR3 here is CASSLYGPYNEQFF. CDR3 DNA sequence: TGTGCCAGCAGCTTGTATGGTCCCTACAATGAGCAGTTCTTC. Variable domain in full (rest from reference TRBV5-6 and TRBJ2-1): DAGVTQSPTHLIKTRGQQVTLRCSPKSGHDTVSWYQQALGQGPQFIFQYYEEEERQRGNFPDRFSGHQFPNYSSELNVNALLLGDSALYLCASSLYGPYNEQFFGPGTRLTVL.

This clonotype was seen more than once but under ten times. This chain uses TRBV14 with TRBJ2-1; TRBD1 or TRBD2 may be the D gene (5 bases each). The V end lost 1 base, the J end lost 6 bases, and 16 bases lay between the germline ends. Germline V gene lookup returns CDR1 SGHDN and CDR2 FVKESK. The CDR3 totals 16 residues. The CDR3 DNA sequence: TGTGCCAGCAGCCAAGTTCCAGGGTGGGGGTTCAATGAGCAGTTCTTC. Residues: CASSQVPGWGFNEQFF.

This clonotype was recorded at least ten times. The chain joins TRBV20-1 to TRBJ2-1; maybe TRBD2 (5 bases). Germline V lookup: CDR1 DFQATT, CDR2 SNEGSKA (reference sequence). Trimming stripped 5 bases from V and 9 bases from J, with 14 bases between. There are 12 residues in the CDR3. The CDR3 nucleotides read TGCAGTGCTTTACTAGATCCGGCTGAGCAGTTCTTC. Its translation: CSALLDPAEQFF.

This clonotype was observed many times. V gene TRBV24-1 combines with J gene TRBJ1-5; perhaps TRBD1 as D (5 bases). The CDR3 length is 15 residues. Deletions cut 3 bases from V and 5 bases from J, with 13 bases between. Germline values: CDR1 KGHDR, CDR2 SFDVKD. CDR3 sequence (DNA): TGTGCCACCAGTGATACGGGGGTGGGGTATCAGCCCCAGCATTTT. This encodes CATSDTGVGYQPQHF.

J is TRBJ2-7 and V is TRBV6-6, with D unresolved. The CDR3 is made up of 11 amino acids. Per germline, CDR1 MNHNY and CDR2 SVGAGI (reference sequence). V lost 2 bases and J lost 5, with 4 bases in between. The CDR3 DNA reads TGTGCCAGCAGTTACGAGCACGAGCAGTACTTC. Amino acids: CASSYEHEQYF.

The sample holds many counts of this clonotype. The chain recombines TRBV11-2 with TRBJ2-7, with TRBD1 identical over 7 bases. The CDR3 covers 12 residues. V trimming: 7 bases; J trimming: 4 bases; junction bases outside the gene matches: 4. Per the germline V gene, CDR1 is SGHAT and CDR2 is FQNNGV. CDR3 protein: CASTEQGYEQYF. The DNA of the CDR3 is TGTGCCAGCACGGAACAGGGGTACGAGCAGTACTTC.

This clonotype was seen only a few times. The CDR3: CASSYMDWQDTQYF. In nucleotides, the CDR3 is TGTGCCAGCAGTTATATGGACTGGCAAGATACGCAGTATTTT. The V gene is TRBV12-3 or TRBV12-4, the J gene TRBJ2-3; D perhaps matches TRBD2 (5 bases). V was cut by 4 bases and J by 5 bases, with 13 bases left in between. The CDR3 totals 14 residues.

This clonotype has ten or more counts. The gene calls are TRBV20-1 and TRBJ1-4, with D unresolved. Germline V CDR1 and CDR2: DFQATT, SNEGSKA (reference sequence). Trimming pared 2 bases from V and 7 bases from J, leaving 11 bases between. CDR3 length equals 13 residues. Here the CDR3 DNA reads TGCAGTGCTAGATGGGATCTACGTGAAAAACTGTTTTTT. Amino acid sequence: CSARWDLREKLFF.

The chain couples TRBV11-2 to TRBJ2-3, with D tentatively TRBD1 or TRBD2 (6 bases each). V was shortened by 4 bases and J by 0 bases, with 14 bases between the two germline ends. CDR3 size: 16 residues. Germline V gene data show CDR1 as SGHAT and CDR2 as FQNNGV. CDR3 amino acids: CASSSSGGTSTDTQYF. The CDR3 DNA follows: TGTGCCAGCAGCTCCTCCGGCGGGACAAGCACAGATACGCAGTATTTT.

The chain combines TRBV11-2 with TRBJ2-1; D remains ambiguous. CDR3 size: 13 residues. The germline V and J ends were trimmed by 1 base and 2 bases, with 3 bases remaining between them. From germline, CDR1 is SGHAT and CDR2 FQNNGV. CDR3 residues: CASSLVAYNEQFF. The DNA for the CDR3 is TGTGCCAGCAGCTTAGTCGCCTACAATGAGCAGTTCTTC. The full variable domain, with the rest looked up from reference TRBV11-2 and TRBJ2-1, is EAGVAQSPRYKIIEKRQSVAFWCNPISGHATLYWYQQILGQGPKLLIQFQNNGVVDDSQLPKDRFSAERLKGVDSTLKIQPAKLEDSAVYLCASSLVAYNEQFFGPGTRLTVL.

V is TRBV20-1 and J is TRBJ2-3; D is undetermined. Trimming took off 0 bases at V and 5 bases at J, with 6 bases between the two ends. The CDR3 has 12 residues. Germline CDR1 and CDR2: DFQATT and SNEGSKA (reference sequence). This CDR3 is CSARDKGDTQYF. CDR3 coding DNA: TGCAGTGCTAGAGATAAAGGAGATACGCAGTATTTT.

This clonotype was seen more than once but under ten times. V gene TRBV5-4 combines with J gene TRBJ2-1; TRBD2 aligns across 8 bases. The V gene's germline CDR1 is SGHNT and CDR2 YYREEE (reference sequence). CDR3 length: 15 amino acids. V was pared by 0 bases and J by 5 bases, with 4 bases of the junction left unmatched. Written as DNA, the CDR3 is TGTGCCAGCAGCTTGGGTCTAGCGGGTAACAATGAGCAGTTCTTC. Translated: CASSLGLAGNNEQFF.

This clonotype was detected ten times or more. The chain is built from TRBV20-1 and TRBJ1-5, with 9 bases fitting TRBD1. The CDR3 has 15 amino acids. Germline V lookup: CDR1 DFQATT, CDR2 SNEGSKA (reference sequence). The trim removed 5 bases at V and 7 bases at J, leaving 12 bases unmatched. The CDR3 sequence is CSAGSGMDRGQPQHF. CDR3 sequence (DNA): TGCAGTGCTGGGAGCGGAATGGACAGGGGACAGCCCCAGCATTTT.

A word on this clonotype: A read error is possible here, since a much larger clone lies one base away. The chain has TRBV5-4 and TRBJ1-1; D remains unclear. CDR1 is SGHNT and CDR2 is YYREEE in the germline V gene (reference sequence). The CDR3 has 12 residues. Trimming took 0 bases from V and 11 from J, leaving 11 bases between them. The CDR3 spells CASSLDPRLAFF. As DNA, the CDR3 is TGTGCCAGCAGCTTGGATCCGCGACTCGCTTTCTTT.

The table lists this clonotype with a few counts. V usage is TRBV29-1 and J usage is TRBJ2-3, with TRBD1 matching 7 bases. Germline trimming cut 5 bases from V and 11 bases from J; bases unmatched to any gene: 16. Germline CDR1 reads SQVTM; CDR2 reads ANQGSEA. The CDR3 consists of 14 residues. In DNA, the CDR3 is TGCAGCGTTTCCTTTCAATTCGACAGGGCTAAGCAGTATTTT. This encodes CSVSFQFDRAKQYF.

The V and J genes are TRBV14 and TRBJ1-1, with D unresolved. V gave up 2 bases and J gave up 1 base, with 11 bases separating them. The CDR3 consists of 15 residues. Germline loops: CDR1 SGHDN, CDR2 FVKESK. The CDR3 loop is CASSQRSGRNTEAFF. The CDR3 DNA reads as TGTGCCAGCAGCCAAAGGAGCGGAAGGAACACTGAAGCTTTCTTT.

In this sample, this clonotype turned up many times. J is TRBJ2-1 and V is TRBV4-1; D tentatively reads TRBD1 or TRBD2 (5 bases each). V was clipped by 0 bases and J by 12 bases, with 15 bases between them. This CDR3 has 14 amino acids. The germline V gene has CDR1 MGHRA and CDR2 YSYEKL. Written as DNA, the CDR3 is TGCGCCAGCAGCCAAGAGGGACCCCGAGAGGGGCAGTTCTTC. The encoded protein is CASSQEGPREGQFF.

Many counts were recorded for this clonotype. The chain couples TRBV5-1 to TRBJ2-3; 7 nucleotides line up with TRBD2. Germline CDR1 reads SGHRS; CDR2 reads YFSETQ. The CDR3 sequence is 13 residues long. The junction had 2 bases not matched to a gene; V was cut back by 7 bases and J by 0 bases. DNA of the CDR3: TGCGCCAGCTGGGGAGGGAGCACAGATACGCAGTATTTT. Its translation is CASWGGSTDTQYF.

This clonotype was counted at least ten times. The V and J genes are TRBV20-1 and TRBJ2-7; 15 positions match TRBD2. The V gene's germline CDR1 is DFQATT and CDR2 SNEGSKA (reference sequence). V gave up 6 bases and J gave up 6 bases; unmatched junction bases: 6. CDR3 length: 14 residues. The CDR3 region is CSADGTSGRSEQYF. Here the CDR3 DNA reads TGCAGTGCGGATGGGACTAGCGGGAGGAGCGAGCAGTACTTC.

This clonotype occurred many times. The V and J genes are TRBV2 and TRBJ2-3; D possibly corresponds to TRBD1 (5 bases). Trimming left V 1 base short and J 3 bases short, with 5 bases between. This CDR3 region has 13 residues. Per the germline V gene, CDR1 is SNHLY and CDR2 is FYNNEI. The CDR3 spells CASSEGTTDTQYF. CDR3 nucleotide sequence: TGTGCCAGCAGTGAAGGGACAACAGATACGCAGTATTTT.